Given below is one T cell receptor (beta chain) in context. The sample belongs to a study of T-cell reconstitution after alpha-beta-depleted transplantation in children. Germline V gives CDR1 SGHTA, CDR2 FQGNSA. Deletions cut 0 bases from V and 2 bases from J, with 17 bases between. The CDR3 runs to 18 residues. Unique molecular identifiers were used in preparing the TCRbeta library. TCRdb reprocessed the PCR reads with MiXCR, giving one entry per CDR3 protein. Of some 100,000 distinct CDR3 sequences listed, around 15% are singletons. The source is a male patient between 2 and 10 years old who had a stem cell transplant for acute lymphoblastic leukemia, so the T cells may come from the graft donor. The sequences come from PBMCs, mostly from graft donor cells, collected 180 days after TCRalphabeta/CD19-depleted stem cell transplant. V gene TRBV7-2 combines with J gene TRBJ2-1; D ambiguous. CDR3 protein: CASSLAPVGALTYNEQFF. DNA for the CDR3: TGTGCCAGCAGCTTAGCCCCCGTCGGCGCCTTAACCTACAATGAGCAGTTCTTC.